Included here is one T cell receptor (beta chain) sequence, with context. This clone's antigen is unknown. No base quality values were provided; no much bigger clone lies one nucleotide off. The method behind the library was the immunoSEQ multiplex PCR assay. A mixture of 60 forward primers for TCR Vbeta segments and 13 reverse primers for TCR Jbeta segments was used in the multiplex PCR. A multiplex PCR assay on genomic DNA amplified the CDR3 region of rearranged TCR beta genes. On the Illumina HiSeq System, the amplified TCR beta libraries were sequenced as 87-base-pair reads. The study's processing was this. In a later analysis, about 80 million unique TCR beta chains were counted across the roughly 700 repertoires, and roughly 10 million of these chains were shared by at least two donors. To remove PCR and sequencing errors, raw reads were error-corrected and collapsed into unique sequences using a nearest-neighbor algorithm that merged closely related sequences. V, D and J gene segments were assigned by aligning CDR3 sequences to IMGT reference sequences. Each retained sequence needed at least a six-nucleotide match to both a V gene segment and a J gene segment. A rearrangement was called productive if the CDR3 had no stop codons and remained in frame with V and J, and every other rearrangement was called non-productive. Following IMGT convention, CDR3 was defined as the stretch from the second conserved V-encoded cysteine to the conserved J-encoded phenylalanine. Sequences without an unambiguous match to a single V gene segment were excluded from the earlier analysis of a few hundred of the donors. In an earlier analysis of roughly 500 of the donors, V segments were called functional above 56.7% productive rearrangements and were called segregating when the between-donor standard deviation exceeded 5%. A statistical classification framework was built for diagnosing cytomegalovirus status from the catalog of TCR beta chain sequences. V and J gene assignment, in a later analysis, came from comparing TCR nucleotide sequences with IMGT/GENE-DB human TR gene sequences. The TCRdist pipeline was used in a later analysis to assign CDR3 sequences and most-parsimonious VDJ recombination scenarios. In a later analysis, every TCR beta chain was defined by the combination of its CDR3 amino acid sequence and its V-gene family, and reads without a unique V-gene family were dropped. To address suspected cross-contamination and a sequencing artifact, a later analysis removed approximately 600 highly shared, low-generation-probability nucleotide sequences. A later analysis calculated a clonal expansion index for each public chain from normalized within-repertoire ranks of inferred template counts. In a later analysis, generation probabilities were computed using a VDJ recombination model fitted to out-of-frame rearrangements, and the results were checked against IGoR. In a later analysis, TCR-TCR, TCR-HLA and TCR-CMV co-occurrence was scored with hypergeometric tests, and a repertoire-size bias correction was applied to TCR pairs. A later analysis estimated false discovery rates by permuting HLA or CMV assignments 20 times. In a later analysis, co-occurring TCRs were grouped with DBSCAN, and TCRdist sequence similarity was added when clustering was performed within HLA-allele-positive subsets. Co-occurrence clustering excluded repertoires with fewer than 30,000 or more than 120,000 public chains, plus five with anomalous nucleotide sharing. TCRdb mirrors the immuneACCESS table, restricted to in-frame sequences. Some clones are absent from its copies; in checked studies, under half trace to an unresolved V gene, and the reason for the others is unknown. That table supplies the V and J calls and clone size; D and trimming were determined from the DNA. The sample yields about 82,000 clones; about two thirds were counted once. Approximately 21% of the sample is taken by the ten largest.

This entry comes from a study of cytomegalovirus exposure and HLA in healthy donors (dated by TCRdb to about 2017). A note on the overall study: An earlier analysis of 587 of the donors reported roughly 300 Gb of sequence data and 95 million to 140 million unique TCR beta sequences obtained from approximately 180 million T cells. The study used immunosequencing to profile the T cell repertoires of several hundred subjects and linked those repertoires to cytomegalovirus serostatus. Several DR-DQ haplotypes were handled as single units for association and clustering, since linkage in the cohort was strong. Across approximately 420 genotyped donors of the cohort, an average of about 240,000 unique TCR beta nucleotide sequences per donor were sequenced, and roughly a sixth of those sequences were non-productive. Alongside the repertoire data, information on donor age, sex, ethnicity and CMV serostatus was compiled. In an earlier analysis of 587 of the donors, high-throughput TCR beta sequencing was used to judge whether each TCR beta V gene segment behaved as functional or pseudogenic. HLA typing covered class I and class II loci at four-digit resolution. An early release covering more than 500 HLA-typed donors comprised about 300 gigabases of sequencing data and roughly 85 million unique TCR sequences. Of the 300 to 500 genotyped donors, 75% to 85% were placed in the genetic ancestry cluster associated with self-reported Caucasian donors. Every discovery cohort repertoire had been produced on one sequencing platform. A later analysis re-examined previously published TCR beta repertoires from more than 550 donors and added high-resolution HLA genotyping to investigate patterns of TCR occurrence. In addition to the first cohort of around 670 subjects, a separate validation cohort of 120 different subjects was used. A later genetic analysis took genome-wide SNP genotypes for 398 of the 666 donors and used that subset as a discovery cohort. In the later analysis, no new phenotypic data were used to find candidate immune exposures; instead, reliance was placed on TCR beta sequences and their occurrence across donors. To predict cytomegalovirus infection status, the study brought together high-throughput TCR immunosequencing, statistical association of individual TCRs with disease status, and machine learning. Typing coverage differed by locus: A, B, C, DRB1 and DQB1 were typed in roughly 620-630 donors, DQA1 in 522, DPA1 in around 580, and DPB1 in approximately 450. The study aimed to test whether signatures of past pathogen exposure could be identified by cataloging public T cell receptors. General study outcomes and caveats: Cytomegalovirus status was reported to be diagnosed by the classifier with high specificity and sensitivity in both the original and validation cohorts. A later genetic analysis reported fewer N-insertions in productive TCRs among donors in an Asian-associated ancestry cluster than the approximately 670-donor mean. According to the authors, the approach could potentially be generalized to other disease states and immunological phenotypes. A cluster of highly shared sequence variants was judged likely to represent a technical artifact of the sequencing pipeline. Most TCR sequences were seen in very few donors, while some public TCRs were found in many individuals. The cohort was sequenced for TCR beta chains only, and without alpha or paired-chain data the features that could be detected were limited. Sequencing depth was assumed to be roughly uniform across donors in the presence/absence analyses, though that assumption may not hold. Because HLA typing was missing for some donors at each locus, association tests included only the typed subset. Because the 87-base-pair reads could not distinguish some IMGT-functional V segments, including TRBV6-2 and TRBV6-3, those segments were excluded. CMV serostatus was the only immune exposure information available for the cohort. In an earlier analysis of about 550 of the donors, most TCR beta V segments were observed in productive rearrangements about 87% or about 30% of the time, broadly matching IMGT annotations. At a false discovery rate of 0.05, a later analysis linked 15,000 to 20,000 TCR beta sequences to specific HLA alleles. Correlated functional status among segregating V segments might be attributable to linkage disequilibrium, but an unknown experimental factor could not be ruled out. A later analysis found that HLA-associated TCR beta chains were more clonally expanded and had lower generation probabilities than equally common non-associated chains. In a later analysis, the rate of TCR association differed among HLA loci, with DRB1 alleles having the most associated TCRs and HLA-C alleles having the fewest. In a later analysis, most CMV-associated TCR beta chains were found to appear HLA-restricted, with HLA associations seemingly driven largely by CMV exposure. In the study, approximately 160 TCR beta chains were listed as associated with cytomegalovirus. A further reported finding was that TCR beta sequences accurately predicted the HLA-A and HLA-B alleles for most subjects in the first cohort. An association between a missense DCLRE1C variant and V-gene and J-gene trimming of TCR beta chains was found in a later genetic analysis and replicated in an independent cohort. Fewer than 20 rarely observed V segments, including chromosome 9 orphons, were excluded from the earlier analysis of about 600 of the donors because counts were too low. Assigning TCR associations to individual alleles was difficult when HLA alleles, especially DR and DQ, strongly co-occurred. According to a later analysis, parvovirus B19, influenza, CMV and Epstein-Barr virus appeared linked to several top co-occurrence clusters. Three of the identified cytomegalovirus-associated TCR beta chains were confirmed in vitro to be specific for cytomegalovirus antigens.

The CDR3 holds 13 amino acids from the cysteine to the phenylalanine. The CDR3 DNA has 39 bases and is translated from base 1. The germline V gene supplies CDR1 MNHNS and CDR2 SASEGT. The junction shows trimming of 5 bases on V and 1 base on J, plus 8 bases between the germline ends. In total, roughly 710 healthy bone marrow donors made up the cohort. Cohort members were all nominally healthy when sampled, although unrecorded immune exposures were likely present. The donor tested CMV seropositive, placing the donor among the 290 or so seropositive members of the cohort. A peripheral blood sample was collected from each donor, and TCR beta sequencing was performed on peripheral blood mononuclear cells. The Qiagen DNeasy Blood Extraction Kit was used to extract genomic DNA from the blood cell samples.

The chain couples TRBV6-1 to TRBJ2-5; TRBD1 might be the D gene, on 5 matching bases. This sequence was found in a woman in her forties or fifties in good health and CMV-seropositive. Sequencing input: PBMCs. The CDR3 loop reads CASSPGIQETQYF. The DNA sequence is as follows: TGTGCCAGCAGTCCAGGGATCCAAGAGACCCAGTACTTC.